This is a list of T cell receptor beta chains from one sample in a study of graft-versus-host responses after intestinal transplantation. Assay used: immunoSEQ multiplex PCR; TCRdb lists only in-frame clones, some missing. The sample yields 1,800 or so clones, roughly 86% seen once. The sample in question was ileum tissue, obtained 350 to 400 days after intestinal transplantation. Source of these receptors: a human patient who received an intestinal transplant, so some T cells may come from the graft donor. Each CDR3 is given with its conserved first and last residue. D genes are given only for firm matches. A clone size is listed for some rows: how often the clone was seen (once, few, many), or a class if it is expanded.

j_call	v_call	clone_size	d_call	cdr3_nt	cdr3_aa
TRBJ2-3	TRBV4-3	once	TRBD2	TGCGCCAGCAGCCCTGTGTTGGCGGGAGGGCCCGGTGATACGCAGTATTTT	CASSPVLAGGPGDTQYF
TRBJ2-5	TRBV30	NA	NA	TGTGCCTGGAGTCCCTCTCTGATGATACAAGAGACCCAGTACTTC	CAWSPSLMIQETQYF
TRBJ2-2	TRBV2	few	TRBD2	TGTGCCAGCGCGGGGGGGCCGAACACCGGGGAGCTGTTTTTT	CASAGGPNTGELFF
TRBJ1-1	TRBV7-9	NA	TRBD1	TGTGCCAGCAGCTTAGCAGACAGGGCCCTTGAAGCTTTCTTT	CASSLADRALEAFF
TRBJ1-5	TRBV6-5	NA	NA	TGTGCCAGCAGTGGGACATATAGCAATCAGCCCCAGCATTTT	CASSGTYSNQPQHF
TRBJ2-5	TRBV4-2	NA	NA	TGTGCCAGCAGCCAAGATCAAACGACCCAGTACTTC	CASSQDQTTQYF
TRBJ1-1	TRBV6-6	NA	NA	TGTGCCAGCAGTTACTCGCAGGGCACTGAAGCTTTCTTT	CASSYSQGTEAFF
TRBJ1-4	TRBV18	NA	NA	TGTGCCAGCTCACCAGAGTACGACAGTGGGTTTGAAAAACTGTTTTTT	CASSPEYDSGFEKLFF
TRBJ2-3	TRBV5-5	once	NA	TGTGCCAGCAGCCTGAGGACAGCCCCTTCAGATACGCAGTATTTT	CASSLRTAPSDTQYF
TRBJ1-2	TRBV6-5	NA	NA	TGTGCCAGCAGTCAGACCAGGGACTATGGCTACACCTTC	CASSQTRDYGYTF
TRBJ1-6	TRBV18	NA	NA	TGTGCCAGCTCACCCGACGCGGGAAATTCACCCCTCCACTTT	CASSPDAGNSPLHF
TRBJ2-3	TRBV30	once	NA	TGTGCCTGGACCGGGACCCCGAACCACACAGATACGCAGTATTTT	CAWTGTPNHTDTQYF
TRBJ2-1	TRBV7-2	once	TRBD1	TGTGCCAGCAGCTTTTACAGGGGTTCCTACAATGAGCAGTTCTTC	CASSFYRGSYNEQFF
TRBJ1-5	TRBV19	few	NA	TGTGCCAGTAGTACCCCCCGGGATTCGCAGCCCCAGCATTTT	CASSTPRDSQPQHF
TRBJ1-2	TRBV19	NA	TRBD1	TGTGCCAGTAGTACACGACAGGGAGGACAGGGTGTCTACACCTTC	CASSTRQGGQGVYTF
TRBJ2-7	TRBV27	once	NA	TGTGCCAGCAGCCCTTGGACTCCCGGGCGTAGCGAGCAGTACTTC	CASSPWTPGRSEQYF
TRBJ2-3	TRBV4-1	NA	NA	TGCGCCAGCGCCGGGACCATGAAACCAGATACGCAGTATTTT	CASAGTMKPDTQYF
TRBJ2-7	TRBV28	NA	TRBD2	TGTGCCAGCAGTTCGACTAGCGGGACCTACGAGCAGTACTTC	CASSSTSGTYEQYF
TRBJ1-2	TRBV7-6	NA	NA	TGTGCCAGCAGCCCCCAGGAGAACTATGGCTACACCTTC	CASSPQENYGYTF
TRBJ2-3	TRBV9	NA	NA	TGTGCCAGCAGCCCAGGAGGGGGAGGGCTGGCAGATACGCAGTATTTT	CASSPGGGGLADTQYF
TRBJ2-6	TRBV5-1	NA	TRBD2	TGCGCCAGCAGCCTAGCGGGATTAGGGGCCAACGTCCTGACTTTC	CASSLAGLGANVLTF
TRBJ1-5	TRBV28	few	NA	TGTGCCAGCGGGGGGAGCAATCAGCCCCAGCATTTT	CASGGSNQPQHF
TRBJ1-3	TRBV5-4	NA	NA	TGTGCCAGCAGTTTTTGGGGCGTCGGAAACACCATATATTTT	CASSFWGVGNTIYF
TRBJ2-1	TRBV9	NA	TRBD2	TGTGCCAGCAGCGTAGGAGCGGGAGGTGGTAGTGAGCAGTTCTTC	CASSVGAGGGSEQFF
TRBJ2-2	TRBV28	NA	NA	TGTGCCAGCATCACCGGGGGGACAGCGAACACCGGGGAGCTGTTTTTT	CASITGGTANTGELFF
TRBJ2-5	TRBV19	NA	TRBD1	TGTGCCACAAAAGACCAACAGGGGGCTTCGGAGACCCAGTACTTC	CATKDQQGASETQYF
TRBJ1-6	TRBV6-6	NA	NA	TGTGCCAGCAGTTACGACTCACCCCTCCACTTT	CASSYDSPLHF
TRBJ2-6	TRBV19	NA	NA	TGTGCCAGTAGTATAGATGGGGGCTCTGGGGCCAACGTCCTGACTTTC	CASSIDGGSGANVLTF
TRBJ2-3	TRBV5-1	NA	NA	TGCGCCAGCAGCTTGGATGGCAGGGCGCATACGCAGTATTTT	CASSLDGRAHTQYF
TRBJ2-7	TRBV11-2	NA	TRBD2	TGTGCCAGCAGCTTAGAGGTGGGGACTAGCGGGAGTCGGTACTACGAGCAGTACTTC	CASSLEVGTSGSRYYEQYF
TRBJ1-1	TRBV27	NA	NA	TGTGCCAGCAGTCCAGGGTGGAACACTGAAGCTTTCTTT	CASSPGWNTEAFF
TRBJ2-5	TRBV9	NA	TRBD2	TGTGCCAGCAGCCTTAGCGGGGGGGCCGGAGAGACCCAGTACTTC	CASSLSGGAGETQYF
TRBJ2-1	TRBV30	few	NA	TGTGCCTGGCGAAGGCGGGCCAATGAGCAGTTCTTC	CAWRRRANEQFF
TRBJ2-3	TRBV5-4	NA	TRBD1	TGTGCCAGCAGCTTACAGGGGAGCACAGATACGCAGTATTTT	CASSLQGSTDTQYF
TRBJ1-1	TRBV7-3	NA	NA	TGTGCCAGCAGCTCCCTCCGACGGGGGGTTGAGCAGACTGAAGCTTTCTTT	CASSSLRRGVEQTEAFF